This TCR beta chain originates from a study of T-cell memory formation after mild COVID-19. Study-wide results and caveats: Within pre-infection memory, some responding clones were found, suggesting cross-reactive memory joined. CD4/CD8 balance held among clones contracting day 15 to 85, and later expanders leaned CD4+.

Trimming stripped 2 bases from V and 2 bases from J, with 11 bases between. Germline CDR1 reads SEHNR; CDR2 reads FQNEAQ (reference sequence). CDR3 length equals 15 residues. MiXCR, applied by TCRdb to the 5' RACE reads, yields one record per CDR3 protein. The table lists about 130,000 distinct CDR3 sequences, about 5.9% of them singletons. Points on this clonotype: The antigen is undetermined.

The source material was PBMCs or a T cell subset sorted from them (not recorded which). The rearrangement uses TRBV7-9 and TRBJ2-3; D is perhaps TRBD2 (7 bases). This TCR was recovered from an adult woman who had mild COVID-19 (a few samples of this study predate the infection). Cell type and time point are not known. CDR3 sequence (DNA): TGTGCCAGCAGCTTAAAGGGGGGGTACACAGATACGCAGTATTTT. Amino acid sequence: CASSLKGGYTDTQYF. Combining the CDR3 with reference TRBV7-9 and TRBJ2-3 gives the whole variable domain DTGVSQNPRHKITKRGQNVTFRCDPISEHNRLYWYRQTLGQGPEFLTYFQNEAQLEKSRLLSDRFSAERPKGSFSTLEIQRTEQGDSAMYLCASSLKGGYTDTQYFGPGTRLTVL.